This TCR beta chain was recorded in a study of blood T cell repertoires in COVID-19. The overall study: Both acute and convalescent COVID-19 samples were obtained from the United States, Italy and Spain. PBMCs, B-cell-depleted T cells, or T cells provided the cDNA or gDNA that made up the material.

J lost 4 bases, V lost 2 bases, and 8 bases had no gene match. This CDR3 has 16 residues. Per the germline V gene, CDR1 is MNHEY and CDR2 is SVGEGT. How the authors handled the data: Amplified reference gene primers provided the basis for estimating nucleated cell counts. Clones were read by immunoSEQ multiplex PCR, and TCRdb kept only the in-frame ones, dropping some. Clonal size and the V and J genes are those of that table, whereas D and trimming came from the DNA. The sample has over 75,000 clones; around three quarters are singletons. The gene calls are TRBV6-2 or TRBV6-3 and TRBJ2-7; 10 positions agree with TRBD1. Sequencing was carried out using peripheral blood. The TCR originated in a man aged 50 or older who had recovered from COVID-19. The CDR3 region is CASSYDGQGVGYEQYF. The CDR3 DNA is TGTGCCAGCAGTTACGACGGACAGGGGGTAGGATACGAGCAGTACTTC.